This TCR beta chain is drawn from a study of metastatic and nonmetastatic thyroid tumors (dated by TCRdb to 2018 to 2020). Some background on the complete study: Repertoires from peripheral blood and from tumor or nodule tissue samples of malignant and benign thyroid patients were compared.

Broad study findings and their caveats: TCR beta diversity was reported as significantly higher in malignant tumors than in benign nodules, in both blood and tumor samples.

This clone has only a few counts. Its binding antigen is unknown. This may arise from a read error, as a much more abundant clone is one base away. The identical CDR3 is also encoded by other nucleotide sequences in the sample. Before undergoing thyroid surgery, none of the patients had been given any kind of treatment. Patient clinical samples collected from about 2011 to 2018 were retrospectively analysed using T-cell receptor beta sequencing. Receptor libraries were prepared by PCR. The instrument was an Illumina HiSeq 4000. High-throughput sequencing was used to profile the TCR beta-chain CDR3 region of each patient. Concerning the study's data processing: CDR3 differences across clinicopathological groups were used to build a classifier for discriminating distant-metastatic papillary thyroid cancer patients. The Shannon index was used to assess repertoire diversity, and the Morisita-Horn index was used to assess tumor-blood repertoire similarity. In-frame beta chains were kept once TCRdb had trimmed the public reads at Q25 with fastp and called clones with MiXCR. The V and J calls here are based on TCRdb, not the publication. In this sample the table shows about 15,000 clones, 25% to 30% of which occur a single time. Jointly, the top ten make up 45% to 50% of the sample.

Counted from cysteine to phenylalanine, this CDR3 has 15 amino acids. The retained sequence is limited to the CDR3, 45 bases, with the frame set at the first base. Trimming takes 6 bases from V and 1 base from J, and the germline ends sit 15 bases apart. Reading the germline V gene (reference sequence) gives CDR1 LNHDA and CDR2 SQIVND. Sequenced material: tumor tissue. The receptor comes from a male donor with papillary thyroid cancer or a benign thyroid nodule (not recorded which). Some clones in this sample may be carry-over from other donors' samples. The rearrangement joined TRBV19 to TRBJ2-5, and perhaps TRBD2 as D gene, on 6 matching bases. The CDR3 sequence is CASSRRWGVQETQYF. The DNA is TGTGCCAGTAGCCGCCGTTGGGGGGTCCAAGAGACCCAGTACTTC.